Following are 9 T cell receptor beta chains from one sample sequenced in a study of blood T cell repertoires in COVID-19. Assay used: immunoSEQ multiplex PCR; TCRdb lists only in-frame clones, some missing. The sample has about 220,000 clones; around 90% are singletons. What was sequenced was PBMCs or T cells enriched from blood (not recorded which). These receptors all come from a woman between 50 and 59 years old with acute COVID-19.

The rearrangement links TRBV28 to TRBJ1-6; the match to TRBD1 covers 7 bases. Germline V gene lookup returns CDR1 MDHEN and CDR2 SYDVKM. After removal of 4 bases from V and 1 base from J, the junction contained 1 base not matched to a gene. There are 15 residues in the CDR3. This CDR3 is CASSSDRSYNSPLHF. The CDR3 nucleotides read TGTGCCAGCAGTTCGGACAGGTCCTATAATTCACCCCTCCACTTT.

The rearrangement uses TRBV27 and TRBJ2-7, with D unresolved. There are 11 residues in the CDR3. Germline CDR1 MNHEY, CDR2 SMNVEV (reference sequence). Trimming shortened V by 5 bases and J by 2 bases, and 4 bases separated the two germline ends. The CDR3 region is CASSPAYEQYF. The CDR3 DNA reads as TGTGCCAGCAGTCCAGCCTACGAGCAGTACTTC.

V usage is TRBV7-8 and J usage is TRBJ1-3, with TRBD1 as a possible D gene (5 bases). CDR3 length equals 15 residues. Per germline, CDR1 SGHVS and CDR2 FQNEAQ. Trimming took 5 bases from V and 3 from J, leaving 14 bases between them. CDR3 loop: CASSHTWGFGNTIYF. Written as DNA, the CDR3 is TGTGCCAGCAGCCATACTTGGGGCTTTGGAAACACCATATATTTT.

The CDR3 DNA is TGTGCCAGCAGCCCAGGGGGCAGGGACAATCAGCCCCAGCATTTT. This gives the protein CASSPGGRDNQPQHF. The chain couples TRBV4-2 to TRBJ1-5; TRBD1 matches 8 bases. Germline loops: CDR1 LGHNA, CDR2 YNFKEQ. The CDR3 is 15 residues long. J gave up 3 bases and V 4 bases, and 5 bases lay outside the gene matches.

The CDR3 bases are TGCGCCAGCAGCTTGAACTTGGGCAGCGGGTTCTCCTACAATGAGCAGTTCTTC. It codes for CASSLNLGSGFSYNEQFF. The chain carries TRBV5-1 and TRBJ2-1; maybe TRBD2 (6 bases). Germline loops: CDR1 SGHRS, CDR2 YFSETQ. The CDR3 runs to 18 residues. Deletions cut 1 base from V and 0 bases from J, with 17 bases between.

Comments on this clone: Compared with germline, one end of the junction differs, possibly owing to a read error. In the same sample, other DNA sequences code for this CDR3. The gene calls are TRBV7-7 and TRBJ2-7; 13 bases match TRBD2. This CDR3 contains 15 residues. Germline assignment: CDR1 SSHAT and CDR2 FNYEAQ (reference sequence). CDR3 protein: CASSPGLAGVYEQYF. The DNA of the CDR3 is TGTGCTAGCAGCCCCGGACTAGCGGGAGTCTACGAGCAGTACTTC. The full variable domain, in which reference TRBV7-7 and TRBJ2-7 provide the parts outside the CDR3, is GAGVSQSPRYKVTKRGQDVTLRCDPISSHATLYWYQQALGQGPEFLTYFNYEAQPDKSGLPSDRFSAERPEGSISTLTIQRTEQRDSAMYRCASSPGLAGVYEQYFGPGTRLTVT.

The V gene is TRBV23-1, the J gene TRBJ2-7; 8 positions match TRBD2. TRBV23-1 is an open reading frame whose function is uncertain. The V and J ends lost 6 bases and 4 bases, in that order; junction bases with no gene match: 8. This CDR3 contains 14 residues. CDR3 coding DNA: TGCGCCAGCAGCCTAATAGCGGGAAAGTACGAGCAGTACTTC. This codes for CASSLIAGKYEQYF.

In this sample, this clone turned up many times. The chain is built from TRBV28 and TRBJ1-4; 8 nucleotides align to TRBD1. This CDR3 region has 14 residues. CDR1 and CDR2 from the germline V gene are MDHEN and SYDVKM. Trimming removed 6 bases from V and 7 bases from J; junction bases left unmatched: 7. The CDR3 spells CASRPAGGREKLFF. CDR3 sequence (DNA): TGTGCCAGCAGGCCAGCAGGGGGCCGTGAAAAACTGTTTTTT.

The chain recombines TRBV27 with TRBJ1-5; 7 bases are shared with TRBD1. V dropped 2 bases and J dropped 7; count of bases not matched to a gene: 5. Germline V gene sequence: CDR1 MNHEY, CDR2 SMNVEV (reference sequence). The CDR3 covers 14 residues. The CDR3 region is CASSLVVGGQPQHF. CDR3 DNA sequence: TGTGCCAGCAGTTTAGTGGTAGGGGGCCAGCCCCAGCATTTT.